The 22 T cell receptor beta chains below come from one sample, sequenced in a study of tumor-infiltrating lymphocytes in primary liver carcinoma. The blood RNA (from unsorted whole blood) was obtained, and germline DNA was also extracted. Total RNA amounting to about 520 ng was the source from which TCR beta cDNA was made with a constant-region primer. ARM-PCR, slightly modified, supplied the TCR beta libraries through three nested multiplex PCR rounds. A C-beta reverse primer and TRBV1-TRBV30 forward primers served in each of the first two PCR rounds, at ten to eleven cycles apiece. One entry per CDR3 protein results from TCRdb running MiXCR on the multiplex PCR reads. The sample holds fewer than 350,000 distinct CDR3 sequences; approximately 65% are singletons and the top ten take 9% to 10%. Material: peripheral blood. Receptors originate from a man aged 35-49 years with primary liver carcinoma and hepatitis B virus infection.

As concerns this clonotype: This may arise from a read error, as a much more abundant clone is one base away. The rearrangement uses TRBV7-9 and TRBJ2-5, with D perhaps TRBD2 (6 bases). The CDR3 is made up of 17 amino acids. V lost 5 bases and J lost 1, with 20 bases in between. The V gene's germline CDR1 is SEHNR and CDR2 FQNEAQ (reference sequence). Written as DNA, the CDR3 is TGTGCCAGCAGCCCCTATAGGAGGGTAGGGAGCCAAGAGACCCAGTACTTC. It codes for CASSPYRRVGSQETQYF. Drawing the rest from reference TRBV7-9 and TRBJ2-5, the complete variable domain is DTGVSQNPRHKITKRGQNVTFRCDPISEHNRLYWYRQTLGQGPEFLTYFQNEAQLEKSRLLSDRFSAERPKGSFSTLEIQRTEQGDSAMYLCASSPYRRVGSQETQYFGPGTRLLVL.

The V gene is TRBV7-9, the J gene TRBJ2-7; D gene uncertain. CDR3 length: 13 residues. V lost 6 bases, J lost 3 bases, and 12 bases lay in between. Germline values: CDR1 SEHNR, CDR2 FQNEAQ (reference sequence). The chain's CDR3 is CASSYDADYEQYF. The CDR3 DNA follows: TGTGCCAGCAGTTACGACGCAGACTACGAGCAGTACTTC.

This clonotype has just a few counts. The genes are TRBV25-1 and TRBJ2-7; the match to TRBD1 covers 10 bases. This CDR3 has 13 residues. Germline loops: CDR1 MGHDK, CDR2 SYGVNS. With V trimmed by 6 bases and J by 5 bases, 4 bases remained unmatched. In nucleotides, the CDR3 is TGTGCCAGCAGGGGACAGGGGCGTAACGAGCAGTACTTC. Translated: CASRGQGRNEQYF.

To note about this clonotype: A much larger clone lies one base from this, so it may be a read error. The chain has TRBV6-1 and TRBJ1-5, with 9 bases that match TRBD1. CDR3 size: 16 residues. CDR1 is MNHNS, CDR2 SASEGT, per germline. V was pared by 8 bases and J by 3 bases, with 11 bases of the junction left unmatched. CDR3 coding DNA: TGTGCCAGCGCTCCCCGGGACAGGGCCCTCAATCAGCCCCAGCATTTT. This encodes CASAPRDRALNQPQHF.

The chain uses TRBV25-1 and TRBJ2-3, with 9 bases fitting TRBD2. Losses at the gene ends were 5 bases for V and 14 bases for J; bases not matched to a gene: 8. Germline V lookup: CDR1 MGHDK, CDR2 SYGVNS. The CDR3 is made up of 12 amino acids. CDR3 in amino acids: CASSPISGSPYF. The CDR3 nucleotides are TGTGCCAGCAGTCCAATTAGCGGGAGTCCGTATTTT.

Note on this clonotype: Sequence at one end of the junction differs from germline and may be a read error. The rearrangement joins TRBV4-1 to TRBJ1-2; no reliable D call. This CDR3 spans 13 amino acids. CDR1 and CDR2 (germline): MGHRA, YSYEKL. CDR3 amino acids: CANSRRKGYGYTF. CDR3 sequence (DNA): TGCGCCAACAGCCGGCGGAAAGGCTATGGCTACACCTTC.

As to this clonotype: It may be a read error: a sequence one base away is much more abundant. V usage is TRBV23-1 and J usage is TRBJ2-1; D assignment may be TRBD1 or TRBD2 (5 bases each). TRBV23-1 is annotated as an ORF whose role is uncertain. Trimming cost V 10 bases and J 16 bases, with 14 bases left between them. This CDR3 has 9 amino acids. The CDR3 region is CAIALGDFF. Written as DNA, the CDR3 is TGCGCCATAGCACTTGGGGACTTCTTC.

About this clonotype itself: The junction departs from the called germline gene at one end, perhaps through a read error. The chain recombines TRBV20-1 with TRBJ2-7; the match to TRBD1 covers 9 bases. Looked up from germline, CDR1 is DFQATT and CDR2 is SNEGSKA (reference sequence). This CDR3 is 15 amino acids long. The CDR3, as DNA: TGCAGTGCTAGTGTTCCTTGGGACAGGGTCCACGACCAGTACTTC. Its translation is CSASVPWDRVHDQYF.

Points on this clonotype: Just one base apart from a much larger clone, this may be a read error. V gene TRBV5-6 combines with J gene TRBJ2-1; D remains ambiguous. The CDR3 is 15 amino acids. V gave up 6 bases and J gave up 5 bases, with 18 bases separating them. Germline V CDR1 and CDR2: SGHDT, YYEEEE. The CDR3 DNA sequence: TGTGCCAGCACCCAGACTTTAGTCAGGCACAATGAGCAGTTCTTC. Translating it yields CASTQTLVRHNEQFF.

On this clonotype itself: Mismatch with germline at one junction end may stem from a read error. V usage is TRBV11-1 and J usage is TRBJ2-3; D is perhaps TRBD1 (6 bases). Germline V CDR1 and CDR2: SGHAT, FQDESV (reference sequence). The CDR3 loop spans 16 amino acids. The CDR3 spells CASSLSGARGTDTQYF. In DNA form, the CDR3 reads TGTGCCAGCAGCCTGTCTGGGGCCAGGGGTACAGATACGCAGTATTTC.

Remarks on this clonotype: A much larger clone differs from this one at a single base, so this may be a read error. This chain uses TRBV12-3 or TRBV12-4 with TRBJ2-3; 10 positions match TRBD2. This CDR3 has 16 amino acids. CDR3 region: CVSSLLLAGATDTQYF. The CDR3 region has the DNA TGTGTCAGCAGTCTGCTGCTAGCGGGAGCTACAGATACGCAGTATTTT.

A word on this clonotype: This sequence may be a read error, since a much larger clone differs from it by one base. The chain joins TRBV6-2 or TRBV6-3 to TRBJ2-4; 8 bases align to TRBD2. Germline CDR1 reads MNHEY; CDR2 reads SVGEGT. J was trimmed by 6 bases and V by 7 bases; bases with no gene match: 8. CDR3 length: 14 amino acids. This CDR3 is CASTNGGEGNIQYF. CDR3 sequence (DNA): TGTGCCAGCACCAACGGGGGGGAGGGAAACATTCAGTACTTC.

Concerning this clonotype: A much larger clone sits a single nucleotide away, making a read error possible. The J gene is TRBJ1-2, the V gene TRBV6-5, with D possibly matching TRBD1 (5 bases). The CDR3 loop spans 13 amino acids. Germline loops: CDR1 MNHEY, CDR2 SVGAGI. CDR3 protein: CANSINFQGGYTF. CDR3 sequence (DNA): TGTGCCAACAGTATAAACTTCCAGGGTGGCTACACCTTC.

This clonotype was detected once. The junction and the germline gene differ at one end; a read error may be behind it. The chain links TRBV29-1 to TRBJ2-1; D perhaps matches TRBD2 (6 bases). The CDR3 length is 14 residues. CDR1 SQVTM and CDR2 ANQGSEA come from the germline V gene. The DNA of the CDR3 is TGCAGCGCTGAAGCGGGTAGCTCCTACAATGAGCAGCTCTTC. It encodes CSAEAGSSYNEQLF.

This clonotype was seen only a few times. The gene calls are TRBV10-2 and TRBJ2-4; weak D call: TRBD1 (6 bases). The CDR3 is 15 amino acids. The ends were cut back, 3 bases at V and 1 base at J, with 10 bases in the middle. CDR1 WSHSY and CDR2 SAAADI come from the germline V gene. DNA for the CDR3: TGCGCCAGCAGTGACACAGGGAGTGCCAAAAACATTCAGTACTTC. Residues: CASSDTGSAKNIQYF.

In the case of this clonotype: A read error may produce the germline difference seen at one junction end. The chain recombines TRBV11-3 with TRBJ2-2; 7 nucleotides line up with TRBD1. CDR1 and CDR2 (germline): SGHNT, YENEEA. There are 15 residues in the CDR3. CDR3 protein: CASSGDSLNTGEMFF. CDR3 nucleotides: TGTGCCAGCAGCGGGGACAGCTTAAACACCGGGGAGATGTTTTTT.

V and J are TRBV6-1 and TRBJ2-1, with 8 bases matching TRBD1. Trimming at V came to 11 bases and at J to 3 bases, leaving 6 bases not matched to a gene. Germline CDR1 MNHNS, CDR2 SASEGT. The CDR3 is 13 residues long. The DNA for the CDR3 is TGTGCCGACAGGGGACAGATCTACAATGAGCAGTTCTTC. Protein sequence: CADRGQIYNEQFF.

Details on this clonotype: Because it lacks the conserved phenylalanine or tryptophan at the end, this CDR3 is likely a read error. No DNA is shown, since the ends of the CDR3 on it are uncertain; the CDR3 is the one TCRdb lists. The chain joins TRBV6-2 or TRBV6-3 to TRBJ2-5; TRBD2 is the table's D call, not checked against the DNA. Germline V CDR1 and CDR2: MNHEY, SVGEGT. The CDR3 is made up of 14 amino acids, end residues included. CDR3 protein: CASSLSGSRETRYV.

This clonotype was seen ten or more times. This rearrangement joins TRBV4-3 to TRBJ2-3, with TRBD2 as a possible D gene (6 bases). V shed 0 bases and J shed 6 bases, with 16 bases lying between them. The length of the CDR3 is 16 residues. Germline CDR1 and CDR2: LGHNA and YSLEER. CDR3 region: CASSQDLGSAGDTQYF. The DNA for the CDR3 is TGCGCCAGCAGCCAAGATCTGGGGAGTGCGGGGGATACGCAGTATTTT.

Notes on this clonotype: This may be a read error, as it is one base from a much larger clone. This chain's CDR3 is CAGSHLDGNYGYTF. The CDR3 DNA is TGTGCCGGCAGCCACTTGGACGGCAACTATGGCTACACCTTC. The chain employs TRBV4-2 and TRBJ1-2; D is undetermined. Germline V lookup: CDR1 LGHNA, CDR2 YNFKEQ. The CDR3 has 14 residues.

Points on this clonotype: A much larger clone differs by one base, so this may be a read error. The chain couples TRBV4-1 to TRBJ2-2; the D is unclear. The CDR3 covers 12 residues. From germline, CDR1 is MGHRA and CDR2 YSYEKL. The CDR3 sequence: CTSSFSAGELFF. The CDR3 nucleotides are TGCACCAGCAGCTTTTCAGCCGGGGAGCTGTTTTTT.

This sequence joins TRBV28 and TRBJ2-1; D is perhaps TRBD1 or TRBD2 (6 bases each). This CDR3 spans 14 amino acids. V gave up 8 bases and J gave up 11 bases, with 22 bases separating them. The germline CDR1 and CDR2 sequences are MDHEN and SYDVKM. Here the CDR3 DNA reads TGTGCCAGCCAAGGCGGAGGGGGAACTAATAAGCAGTTCTTC. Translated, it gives CASQGGGGTNKQFF.